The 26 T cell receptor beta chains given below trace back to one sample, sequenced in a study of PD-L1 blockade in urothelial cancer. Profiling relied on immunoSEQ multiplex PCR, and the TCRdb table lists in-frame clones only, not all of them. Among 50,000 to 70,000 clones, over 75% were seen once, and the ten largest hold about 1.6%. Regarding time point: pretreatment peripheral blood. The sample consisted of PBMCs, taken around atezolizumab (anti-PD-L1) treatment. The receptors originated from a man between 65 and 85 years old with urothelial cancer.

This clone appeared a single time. Here the CDR3 reads CASSLIAGGYNEQFF. The CDR3 region has the DNA TGTGCCAGCAGCTTGATAGCGGGAGGCTACAATGAGCAGTTCTTC. The V and J genes are TRBV7-8 and TRBJ2-1; 10 positions agree with TRBD2. This CDR3 comprises 15 residues. Germline lookup yields CDR1 SGHVS and CDR2 FQNEAQ. Trimming cost V 3 bases and J 3 bases; bases outside gene matches: 2.

The CDR3 protein is CASSVRDSNVNQPQHF. CDR3 nucleotides: TGTGCCAGCAGTGTCCGGGACAGTAATGTCAATCAGCCCCAGCATTTT. J is TRBJ1-5 and V is TRBV27; 7 bases match TRBD1. CDR1 MNHEY and CDR2 SMNVEV come from the germline V gene (reference sequence). Trimming took 5 bases from V and 3 from J; bases not matched to a gene: 10. The CDR3 is 16 residues long.

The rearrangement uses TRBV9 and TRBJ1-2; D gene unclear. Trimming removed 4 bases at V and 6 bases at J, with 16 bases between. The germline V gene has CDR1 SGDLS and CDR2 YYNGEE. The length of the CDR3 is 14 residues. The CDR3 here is CASSSNSRADGYTF. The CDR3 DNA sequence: TGTGCCAGCAGCTCGAATTCACGTGCGGATGGCTACACCTTC.

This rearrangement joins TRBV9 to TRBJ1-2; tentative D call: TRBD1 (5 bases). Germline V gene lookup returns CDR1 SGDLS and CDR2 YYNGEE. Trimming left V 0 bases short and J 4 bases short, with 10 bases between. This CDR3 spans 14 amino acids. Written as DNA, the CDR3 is TGTGCCAGCAGCGTAGTGGGGGGGGGCTATGGCTACACCTTC. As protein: CASSVVGGGYGYTF.

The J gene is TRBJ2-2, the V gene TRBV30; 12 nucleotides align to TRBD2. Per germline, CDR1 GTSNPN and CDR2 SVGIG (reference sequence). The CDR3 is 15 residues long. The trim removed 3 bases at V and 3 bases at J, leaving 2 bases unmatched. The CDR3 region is CAWRTSGSYTGELFF. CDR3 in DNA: TGTGCCTGGAGGACTAGCGGGAGTTACACCGGGGAGCTGTTTTTT.

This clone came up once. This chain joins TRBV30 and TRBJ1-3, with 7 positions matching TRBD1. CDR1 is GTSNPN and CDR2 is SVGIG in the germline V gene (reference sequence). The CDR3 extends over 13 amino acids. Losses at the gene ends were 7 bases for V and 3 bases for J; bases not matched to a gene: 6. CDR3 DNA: TGTGCCTTGGGGACAGCTAATGGAAACACCATATATTTT. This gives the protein CALGTANGNTIYF.

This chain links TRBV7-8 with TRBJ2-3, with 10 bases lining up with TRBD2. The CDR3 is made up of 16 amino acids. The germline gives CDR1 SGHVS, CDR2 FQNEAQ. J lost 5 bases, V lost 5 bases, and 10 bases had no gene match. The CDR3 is CASSPNLAGVGDTQYF. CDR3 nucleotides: TGTGCCAGCAGCCCTAATCTAGCGGGAGTTGGAGATACGCAGTATTTT.

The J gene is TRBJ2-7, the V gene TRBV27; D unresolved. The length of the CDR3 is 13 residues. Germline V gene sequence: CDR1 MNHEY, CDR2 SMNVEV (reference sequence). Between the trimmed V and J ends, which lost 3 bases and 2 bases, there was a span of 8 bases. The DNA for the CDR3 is TGTGCCAGCAGTTTGAAAAGAGCCTACGAGCAGTACTTC. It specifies CASSLKRAYEQYF.

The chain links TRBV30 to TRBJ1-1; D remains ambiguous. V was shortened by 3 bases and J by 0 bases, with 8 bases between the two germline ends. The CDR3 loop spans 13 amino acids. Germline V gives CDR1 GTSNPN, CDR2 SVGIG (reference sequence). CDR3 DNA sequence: TGTGCCTGGAGACGGGGTCTGAACACTGAAGCTTTCTTT. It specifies CAWRRGLNTEAFF.

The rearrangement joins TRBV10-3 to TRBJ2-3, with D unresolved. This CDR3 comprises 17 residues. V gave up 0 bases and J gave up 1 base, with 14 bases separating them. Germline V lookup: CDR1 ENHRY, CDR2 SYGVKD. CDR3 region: CAISESEIVRGTDTQYF. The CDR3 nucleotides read TGTGCCATCAGTGAGTCTGAAATAGTGCGTGGCACAGATACGCAGTATTTT.

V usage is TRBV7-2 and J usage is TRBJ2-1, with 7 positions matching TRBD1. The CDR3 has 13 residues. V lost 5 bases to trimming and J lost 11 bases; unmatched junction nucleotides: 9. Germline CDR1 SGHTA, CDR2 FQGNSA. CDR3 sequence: CASSVDGTAKQFF. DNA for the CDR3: TGTGCCAGCAGCGTAGACGGGACAGCTAAGCAGTTCTTC.

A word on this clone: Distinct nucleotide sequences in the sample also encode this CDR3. CDR3 residues: CASSSGKDTEAFF. CDR3 DNA sequence: TGCGCCAGCAGTTCCGGGAAGGACACTGAAGCTTTCTTT. The rearrangement uses TRBV5-1 and TRBJ1-1; D uncertain. Trimming took 5 bases from V and 3 from J, leaving 11 bases between them. There are 13 residues in the CDR3. Germline CDR1 SGHRS, CDR2 YFSETQ.

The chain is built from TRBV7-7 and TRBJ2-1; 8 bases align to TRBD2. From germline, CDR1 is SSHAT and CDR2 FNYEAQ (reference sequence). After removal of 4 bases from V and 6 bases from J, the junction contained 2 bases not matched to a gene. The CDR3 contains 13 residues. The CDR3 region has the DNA TGTGCCAGCAGCTCGGGGGGGGCCAATGAGCAGTTCTTC. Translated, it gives CASSSGGANEQFF.

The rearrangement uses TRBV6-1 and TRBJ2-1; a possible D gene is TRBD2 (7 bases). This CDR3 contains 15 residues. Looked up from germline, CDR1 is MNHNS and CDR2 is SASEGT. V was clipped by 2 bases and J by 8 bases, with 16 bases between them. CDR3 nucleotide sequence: TGTGCCAGCAGTGAATGGGGGGAGGGGGTCGATGAGCAGTTCTTC. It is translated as CASSEWGEGVDEQFF.

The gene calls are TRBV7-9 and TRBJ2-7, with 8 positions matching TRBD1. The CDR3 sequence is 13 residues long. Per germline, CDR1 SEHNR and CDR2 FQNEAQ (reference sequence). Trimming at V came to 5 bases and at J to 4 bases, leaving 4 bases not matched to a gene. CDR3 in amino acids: CASSPGQGYEQYF. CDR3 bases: TGTGCCAGCAGCCCCGGACAGGGTTACGAGCAGTACTTC.

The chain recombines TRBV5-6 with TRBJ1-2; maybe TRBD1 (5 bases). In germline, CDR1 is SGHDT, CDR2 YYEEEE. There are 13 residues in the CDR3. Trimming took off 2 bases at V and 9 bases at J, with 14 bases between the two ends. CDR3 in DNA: TGTGCCAGCAGCTTCGGGGGAGACTGGAGCTACACCTTC. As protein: CASSFGGDWSYTF.

The DNA for the CDR3 is TGTGCCAGCAGCGTAACGGTAGATCAGCCCCAGCATTTT. It yields the protein CASSVTVDQPQHF. This chain joins TRBV9 and TRBJ1-5; no definite D call. The germline V and J ends were trimmed by 1 base and 5 bases, with 7 bases remaining between them. The CDR3 contains 13 residues. Germline CDR1 SGDLS, CDR2 YYNGEE.

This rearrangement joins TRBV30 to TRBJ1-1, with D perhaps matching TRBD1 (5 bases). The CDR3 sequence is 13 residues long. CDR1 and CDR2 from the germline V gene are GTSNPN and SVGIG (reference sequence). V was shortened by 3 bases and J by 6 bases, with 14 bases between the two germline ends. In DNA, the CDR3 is TGTGCCTGGAGCACACAGGTGGCGTCTGAAGCTTTCTTT. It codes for CAWSTQVASEAFF.

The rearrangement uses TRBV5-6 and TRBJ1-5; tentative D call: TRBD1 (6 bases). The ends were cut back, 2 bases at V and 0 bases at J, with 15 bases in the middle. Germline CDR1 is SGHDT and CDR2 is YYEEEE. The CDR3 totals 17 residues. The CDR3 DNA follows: TGTGCCAGCAGCTTTTGGACAGCAAGCTATAGCAATCAGCCCCAGCATTTT. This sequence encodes CASSFWTASYSNQPQHF.

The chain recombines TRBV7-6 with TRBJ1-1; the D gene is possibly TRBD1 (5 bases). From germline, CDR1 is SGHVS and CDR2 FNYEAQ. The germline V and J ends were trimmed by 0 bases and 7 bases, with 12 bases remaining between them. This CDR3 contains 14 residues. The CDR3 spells CASSLAPETGEAFF. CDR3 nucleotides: TGTGCCAGCAGCTTAGCGCCGGAAACAGGTGAAGCTTTCTTT.

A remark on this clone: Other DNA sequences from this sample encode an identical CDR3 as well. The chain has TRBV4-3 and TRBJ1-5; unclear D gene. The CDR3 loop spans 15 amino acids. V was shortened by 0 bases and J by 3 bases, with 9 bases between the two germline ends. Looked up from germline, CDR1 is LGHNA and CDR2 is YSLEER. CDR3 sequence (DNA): TGCGCCAGCAGCCAAGAAGCCGGGAACAATCAGCCCCAGCATTTT. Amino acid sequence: CASSQEAGNNQPQHF.

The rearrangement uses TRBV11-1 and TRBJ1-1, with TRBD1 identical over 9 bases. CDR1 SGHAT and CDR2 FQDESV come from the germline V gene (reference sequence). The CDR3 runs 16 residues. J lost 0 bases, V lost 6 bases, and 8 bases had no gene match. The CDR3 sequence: CASSYSGTGLNTEAFF. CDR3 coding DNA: TGTGCCAGCAGTTACTCCGGGACAGGGTTGAACACTGAAGCTTTCTTT. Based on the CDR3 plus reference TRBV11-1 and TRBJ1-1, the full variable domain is EAEVAQSPRYKITEKSQAVAFWCDPISGHATLYWYRQILGQGPELLVQFQDESVVDDSQLPKDRFSAERLKGVDSTLKIQPAELGDSAMYLCASSYSGTGLNTEAFFGQGTRLTVV.

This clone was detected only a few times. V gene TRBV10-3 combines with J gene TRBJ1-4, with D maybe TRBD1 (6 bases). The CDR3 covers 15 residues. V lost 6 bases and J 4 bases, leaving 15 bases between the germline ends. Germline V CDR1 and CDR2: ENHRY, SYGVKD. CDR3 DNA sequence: TGTGCCATCAGAGATAATCCAGGGGTTAATGAAAAACTGTTTTTT. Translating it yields CAIRDNPGVNEKLFF.

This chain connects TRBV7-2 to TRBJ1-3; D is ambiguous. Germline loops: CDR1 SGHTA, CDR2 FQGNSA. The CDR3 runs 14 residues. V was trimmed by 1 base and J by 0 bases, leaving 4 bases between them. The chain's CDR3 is CASSLGDSGNTIYF. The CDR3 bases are TGTGCCAGCAGCTTAGGAGACTCTGGAAACACCATATATTTT.

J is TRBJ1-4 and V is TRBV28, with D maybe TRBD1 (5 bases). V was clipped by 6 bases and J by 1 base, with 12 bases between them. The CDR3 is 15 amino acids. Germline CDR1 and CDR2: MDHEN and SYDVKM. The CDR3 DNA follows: TGTGCCAGCAGGGAGACCAGGGAAACTAATGAAAAACTGTTTTTT. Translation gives CASRETRETNEKLFF.

CDR3 nucleotide sequence: TGCGCCAGCAGTGATTTACCCCCGGGACAGGTTTCCAGCAATGAGCAGTTCTTC. It encodes CASSDLPPGQVSSNEQFF. This rearrangement joins TRBV10-1 to TRBJ2-1, with 8 positions matching TRBD1. This CDR3 spans 18 amino acids. V trimming: 3 bases; J trimming: 6 bases; junction bases outside the gene matches: 16. Per germline, CDR1 WNHNN and CDR2 SYGVQD (reference sequence).